This T cell receptor beta chain was captured in a study of cytomegalovirus exposure and HLA in healthy donors. Germline-derived CDR1 and CDR2 are SGHVS and FQNEAQ. Trimming cost V 10 bases and J 3 bases; bases outside gene matches: 11. There are 15 residues in the CDR3. In the PCR, 60 Vbeta and 13 Jbeta primers were used. TCRdb's copy holds only in-frame clones and misses some; the assay was immunoSEQ multiplex PCR. The sample has roughly 130,000 clones; about three quarters are singletons. Sequences were obtained from PBMCs. J is TRBJ2-5 and V is TRBV7-8; 10 bases map to TRBD2. This clonotype was obtained from a human donor in good health. CDR3 nucleotide sequence: TGTGCCACCGTCTTTAGGACTAGCGGCGAAGAGACCCAGTACTTC. This codes for CATVFRTSGEETQYF.